This TCR beta chain comes out of a study of blood T cell repertoires in COVID-19 (dated by TCRdb to between 2020 and 2021). Background on the whole study: Samples covering the acute and convalescent phases of COVID-19 were provided by collaborators in the United States, Italy and Spain. Samples were obtained from the ongoing ImmuneRACE study (first 160 participants) and from 1,254 subjects provided by 6 global collaborators. The dataset comprised deeply sampled blood TCRbeta repertoires from subjects exposed to, actively infected with, or recovered from COVID-19. Where HLA class I and class II types were available, the types were taken from metadata supplied by the sample provider, not from assay-based typing. A freely available public database, intended as a resource for researchers studying the immune response to SARS-CoV-2, is where the repertoires were released. The material from the prospective study consisted of cDNA or gDNA derived from T cells, B-cell-depleted T cells, or PBMCs. Sample metadata almost always included a de-identified subject ID, COVID-19 status, age in years and sex.

TCRbeta CDR3 regions were amplified from genomic DNA using the immunoSEQ Assay, a bias-controlled multiplex PCR. The paper's data handling went like this. Within the assay, amplification of reference gene primers was used to estimate how many nucleated cells each sample contained. To quantify the absolute abundance of each unique TCRbeta CDR3 rearrangement, sequence reads were collapsed and filtered. Productive Simpson clonality was computed per sample as the square root of Simpson's diversity index over productive rearrangements. Here the immuneACCESS table is served through TCRdb, limited to in-frame sequences with V and J called. Missing clones are a known gap in these copies; in checked studies unresolved V genes cover under half, and the rest lacks a known reason. That table furnishes V, J and clone size, whereas the DNA furnished D and trimming. The table for this sample lists 150,000 or so clones; more than 65% of them were counted only once. Approximately 9.9% of the sample comes from the top ten.

Participants in the prospective study were enrolled through a virtual design, were aged about 18 to 100 years, and lived in roughly 24 United States geographic areas. In the prospective study, cohorts were assigned on the basis of participant-reported clinical history obtained from a screening survey and a study questionnaire. Recovered participants in ImmuneRACE Cohort 3 were defined by two consecutive negative NP/OP PCR tests, clearance by a healthcare professional, or resolution of symptoms. In the prospective study, whole blood, serum and a nasopharyngeal or oropharyngeal swab were collected from each participant by mobile phlebotomists. Prospective study participants could optionally give additional blood draws and questionnaires over an approximately two-month period. Before DNA extraction, prospective study blood samples were shipped either frozen or at room temperature. General findings and caveats noted by the study authors: The quantity of clinical and demographic metadata differed by source and by participant and was supplied without curation.

Comment on this clone: Its antigen remains unidentified. Base qualities are not provided; no much larger clone lies one nucleotide away.

V ends up 5 bases short and J 5 bases short, with an unmatched junction base count of 7. The CDR3 starts with the cysteine, ends with the phenylalanine, and has 15 residues. The CDR3 DNA has 45 bases and is translated from base 1. CDR1 and CDR2 (SNHLY, FYNNEI) derive from the germline V gene. The receptor's source is a man in his fifties who had recovered from COVID-19. The sample taken for sequencing was PBMCs or T cells enriched from blood (not recorded which). The rearranged chain carries TRBV2 and TRBJ2-5; TRBD2 lines up with 11 middle nucleotides. Here is the DNA: TGTGCCAGCAGTCGAACTAGCGGGAGTCTTGAGACCCAGTACTTC. Its protein product is CASSRTSGSLETQYF. Beyond the CDR3, the reference TRBV2 and TRBJ2-5 genes provide the residues; the full variable domain reads: EPEVTQTPSHQVTQMGQEVILRCVPISNHLYFYWYRQILGQKVEFLVSFYNNEISEKSEIFDDQFSVERPDGSNFTLKIRSTKLEDSAMYFCASSRTSGSLETQYFGPGTRLLVL.